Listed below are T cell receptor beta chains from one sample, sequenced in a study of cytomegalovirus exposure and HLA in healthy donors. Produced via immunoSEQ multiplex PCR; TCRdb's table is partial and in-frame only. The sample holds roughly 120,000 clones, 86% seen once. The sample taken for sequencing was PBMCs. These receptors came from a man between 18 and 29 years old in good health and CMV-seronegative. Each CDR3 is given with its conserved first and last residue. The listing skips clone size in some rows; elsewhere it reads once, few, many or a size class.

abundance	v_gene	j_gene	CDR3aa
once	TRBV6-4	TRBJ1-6	CASSAGTGGSPLHF
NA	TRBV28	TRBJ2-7	CASSRDRAYEQYF
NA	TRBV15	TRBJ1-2	CATSRSGTEGGYTF
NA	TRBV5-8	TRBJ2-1	CASSLGFSGSSYNEQFF
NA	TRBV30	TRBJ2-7	CAWSVQPSGGSEQYF
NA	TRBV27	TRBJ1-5	CASSFTGGNQPQHF
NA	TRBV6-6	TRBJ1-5	CASRRGGAGQPQHF
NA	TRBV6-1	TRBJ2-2	CASRGLGTGELFF
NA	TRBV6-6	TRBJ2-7	CASSYSHTEQYF
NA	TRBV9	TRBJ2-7	CASSAGQGLSKQYF
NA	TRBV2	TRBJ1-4	CASSVGRVGDEKLFF
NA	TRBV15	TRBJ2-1	CATSTRGVVEQFF
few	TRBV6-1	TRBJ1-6	CASTTGGEGSPLHF
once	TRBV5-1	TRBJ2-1	CASTLGLANNEQFF
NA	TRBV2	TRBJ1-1	CASLVNTEAFF
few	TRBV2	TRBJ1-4	CASHRTGGNEKLFF
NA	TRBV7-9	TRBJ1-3	CASSYDRAGNTIYF
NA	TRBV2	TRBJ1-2	CASSEVTGAAYGYTF